A selection of T cell receptor beta chains follows, all from one sample in a study of blood T cells in healthy people across ages. TCRdb independently ran MiXCR on the 5' RACE reads; one entry per CDR3 protein. The sample yields hundreds of thousands of distinct CDR3 sequences, roughly 53% seen once. Sequencing used blood. Receptor source: a man aged 55 to 70 in good health. CDR3s include the opening cysteine and the closing phenylalanine or tryptophan. Each record gives: CDR3 length, D gene, clone size, J gene, V gene, CDR3 DNA, CDR3 protein. The D gene is left open where the match is weak. Clone size is not always given. Where it is, it says once, few, many or a class for expanded clones.

14 | NA | NA | TRBJ1-4 | TRBV7-9 | TGTGCCAGCAGCTTAGGCAGCACTAATGAAAAACTGTTTTTT | CASSLGSTNEKLFF
17 | TRBD1 | NA | TRBJ1-2 | TRBV11-2 | TGTGCCAGCAGCCCGATGGGGGGACAGGGGGCTTACTATGGCTACACCTTC | CASSPMGGQGAYYGYTF
15 | NA | few | TRBJ1-6 | TRBV10-3 | TGTGCCATCAGCCGACAAAGCTCCTATAATTCACCCCTCCACTTT | CAISRQSSYNSPLHF
12 | TRBD2 | NA | TRBJ2-7 | TRBV28 | TGTGCCAGCGGTAGCGGGGTAAGGGAGCAGTACTTC | CASGSGVREQYF
16 | TRBD1 | NA | TRBJ1-2 | TRBV6-1 | TGTGCCAGCAGTGCCCGCCAAGCCAGGGGGCCCGGTGGCTACACCTTC | CASSARQARGPGGYTF
15 | TRBD2 | NA | TRBJ2-5 | TRBV5-1 | TGCGCCAGCAGCTTTCTTAGCGGGGTGGGAGAGACCCAGTACTTC | CASSFLSGVGETQYF
10 | NA | few | TRBJ1-2 | TRBV29-1 | TGCAGCACCTACAGGGATGGCTACACCTTC | CSTYRDGYTF
11 | NA | once | TRBJ2-5 | TRBV12-3/TRBV12-4 | TGTGCCAGCACCCTTTACAATGAGCAGTACTTC | CASTLYNEQYF
15 | NA | NA | TRBJ2-2 | TRBV5-1 | TGCGCCAGCAGCTGGGGGCACGCGAACACCGGGGAGCTGTTTTTT | CASSWGHANTGELFF
15 | NA | NA | TRBJ1-2 | TRBV12-3/TRBV12-4 | TGTGCCAGCAGTTCACAGGGATGGGCGAATGATGGCTACACCTTC | CASSSQGWANDGYTF
14 | NA | NA | TRBJ1-2 | TRBV5-1 | TGCGCCAGCAGCTTGTCTCTCGCTAACTATAGCTACACCTTC | CASSLSLANYSYTF
14 | NA | NA | TRBJ1-2 | TRBV21-1 | TGTGCCAGCAGCAAGACAGGAGAGCCCTATGGCTACACCTTC | CASSKTGEPYGYTF